The 6 T cell receptor beta chains below come from one sample, sequenced in a study of cytomegalovirus exposure and HLA in healthy donors. PCR involved 60 Vbeta and 13 Jbeta primers. The repertoire was sequenced with immunoSEQ multiplex PCR; TCRdb's copy has only in-frame clones and lacks some. The repertoire holds about 96,000 clones, with roughly 74% as singletons. The material sequenced was PBMCs. The receptors originated from a female donor in good health and CMV-seropositive.

The chain carries TRBV4-3 and TRBJ2-5, with 7 positions matching TRBD1. Germline V gene sequence: CDR1 LGHNA, CDR2 YSLEER. This CDR3 contains 16 residues. The V segment lost 2 bases and the J segment 1 base; nucleotides outside the gene matches: 7. The CDR3 DNA reads TGCGCCAGCAGCCAACTCGGAAAGGGGGCCCAAGAGACCCAGTACTTC. Encoded protein: CASSQLGKGAQETQYF.

The table lists this clone with a few counts. The CDR3 reads CASGLGTMGEQFF. CDR3 DNA sequence: TGTGCTAGTGGTTTGGGGACTATGGGTGAGCAGTTCTTC. This chain connects TRBV12-5 to TRBJ2-1; a weak D match, TRBD2 (6 bases). The length of the CDR3 is 13 residues. Trimming cost V 1 base and J 9 bases, with 10 bases left between them. CDR1 and CDR2 (germline): LGHNT, FRNRAP.

The chain has TRBV29-1 and TRBJ1-1; D may be TRBD1 (5 bases). Per germline, CDR1 SQVTM and CDR2 ANQGSEA. This CDR3 spans 12 amino acids. Trimming shortened V by 4 bases and J by 3 bases, and 9 bases separated the two germline ends. The CDR3 loop is CSVGQPYTEAFF. CDR3 DNA sequence: TGCAGCGTTGGACAGCCCTACACTGAAGCTTTCTTT.

This clone turned up a few times. This rearrangement joins TRBV7-2 to TRBJ2-1, with 7 bases fitting TRBD2. The CDR3 is 16 amino acids. Unmatched junction bases numbered 10, after V lost 7 bases and J lost 1 base. Germline V gene lookup returns CDR1 SGHTA and CDR2 FQGNSA. Written as DNA, the CDR3 is TGTGCCAGCACCCTTGGGGCGGGAGTGTCCTACAATGAGCAGTTCTTC. It specifies CASTLGAGVSYNEQFF.

The chain is built from TRBV30 and TRBJ1-2; perhaps TRBD1 as D (5 bases). The ends were cut back, 3 bases at V and 4 bases at J, with 21 bases in the middle. Germline V lookup: CDR1 GTSNPN, CDR2 SVGIG (reference sequence). This CDR3 contains 16 residues. DNA for the CDR3: TGTGCCTGGAGAACCAATCCGGCCCAGGGATCCTATGGCTACACCTTC. Its translation is CAWRTNPAQGSYGYTF.

The genes are TRBV7-2 and TRBJ2-3, with TRBD1 matching over 8 bases. V lost 0 bases and J lost 3; bases outside the gene matches: 5. This CDR3 contains 16 residues. Looked up from germline, CDR1 is SGHTA and CDR2 is FQGNSA. CDR3 nucleotide sequence: TGTGCCAGCAGCTTAGCCGGGACAGGTCCTACAGATACGCAGTATTTT. Translation gives CASSLAGTGPTDTQYF.